The clone carrying this T cell receptor beta chain was counted at least ten times. No antigen is known for it. This sample was taken from a study of T cell repertoires in cytomegalovirus infection. At the level of the study: Signatures in public TCR beta sequences pointed to both CMV infection and matching HLA type.

Study-wide findings and caveats: Clonotypes of TCR beta that were HLA-C-restricted and CMV-specific dominated the ex vivo response. Carriers of CMV plus the relevant HLA were identified by cumulative public TCR beta family frequency.

TCRdb used MiXCR to reprocess the reads, holding one entry per CDR3 protein. The table records about 140,000 distinct CDR3 sequences, 5% to 6.5% of them present only once. The TCR comes from a human donor in good health (CMV status not recorded). Some clones in this sample may be carry-over from other donors' samples. The sequencing input was PBMCs.

Here the CDR3 DNA reads TGCAGTGCTAGTCGTCCTCCAGGGGATTTCGGCTATGGCTACACCTTC. This gives the protein CSASRPPGDFGYGYTF. The J gene is TRBJ1-2, the V gene TRBV20-1; perhaps TRBD1 as D (6 bases). Germline lookup yields CDR1 DFQATT and CDR2 SNEGSKA (reference sequence). Trimming shortened V by 3 bases and J by 4 bases, and 21 bases separated the two germline ends. The CDR3 runs to 16 residues.